Each of the 18 T cell receptor beta chains below was sequenced from the same sample in a study of tumor-infiltrating lymphocytes in primary liver carcinoma. The study co-extracted DNA and RNA from roughly 20-30 mg of unsorted bulk tissue. From approximately 500 ng total RNA, TCR beta cDNA was generated with a primer in the constant region. Nested multiplex PCR, run for three rounds with slightly modified ARM-PCR, yielded TCR beta libraries. Rounds one and two of PCR, each of roughly 11 cycles, were primed with TRBV1-TRBV30 forward primers and a C-beta reverse primer. MiXCR was run by TCRdb on the multiplex PCR reads, yielding one entry per CDR3 protein. In the table there are 50,000 to 70,000 distinct CDR3 sequences, 65% to 80% of which are singletons. What was sequenced was liver tumor tissue from sampling region 2. Subset specified: tumor region T2, inferior pole. The source is a middle-aged man with primary liver carcinoma and hepatitis B virus infection.

This clonotype was counted ten times or more. CDR3 amino acids: CSARPGFSGRSSEQFF. For the CDR3, the DNA is TGCAGCGCCCGACCGGGCTTTAGCGGGAGATCGAGTGAGCAGTTCTTC. V gene TRBV29-1 combines with J gene TRBJ2-1; 9 positions match TRBD2. Losses at the gene ends were 7 bases for V and 9 bases for J; bases not matched to a gene: 19. The CDR3 consists of 16 residues. Germline-derived CDR1 and CDR2 are SQVTM and ANQGSEA.

Details on this clonotype: The junction and the germline gene differ at one end; a read error may be behind it. The CDR3: CANSLAGSGSNVLTF. The DNA for the CDR3 is TGTGCCAACAGCTTAGCAGGCTCTGGGTCCAACGTCCTGACTTTC. J is TRBJ2-6 and V is TRBV7-9; D is uncertain. From germline, CDR1 is SEHNR and CDR2 FQNEAQ (reference sequence). The CDR3 is 15 amino acids.

To note about this clonotype: A clone one base away is much larger, so this may be a read error. The V gene is TRBV7-9, the J gene TRBJ2-7; 8 positions agree with TRBD1. The V gene end was trimmed by 5 bases and the J gene end by 5 bases; junction bases not matched to a gene: 14. Germline CDR1 reads SEHNR; CDR2 reads FQNEAQ (reference sequence). The CDR3 is made up of 16 amino acids. The CDR3 DNA sequence: TGTGCCAGCAGCCCATCTAGCAGGGGGCCCTCTGACGAGCAGTACTTC. Protein product: CASSPSSRGPSDEQYF.

This chain uses TRBV7-9 with TRBJ2-7; the D is unclear. CDR1 is SEHNR and CDR2 is FQNEAQ in the germline V gene (reference sequence). This CDR3 comprises 13 residues. Trimming removed 10 bases from V and 1 base from J, with 14 bases in between. The CDR3 coding sequence is TGTGCCATTAGCTTAGACGGGTCCTACGAGCAGTACTTC. Amino acids: CAISLDGSYEQYF.

As concerns this clonotype: Sequence at one end of the junction differs from germline and may be a read error. V and J are TRBV5-8 and TRBJ1-5; a possible D gene is TRBD1 (5 bases). CDR1 SGHTS and CDR2 YDEGEE come from the germline V gene. The CDR3 runs 18 residues. CDR3 amino acids: CASSLFGTAGYSNRPQHF. The CDR3 DNA sequence: TGTGCCAGCAGCTTGTTCGGGACGGCCGGCTATAGCAATCGGCCCCAGCATTTT.

This clonotype was seen a handful of times. V and J are TRBV5-6 and TRBJ1-2; tentatively, D is TRBD1 (6 bases). Germline V lookup: CDR1 SGHDT, CDR2 YYEEEE. Trimming shortened V by 3 bases and J by 2 bases, and 17 bases separated the two germline ends. The CDR3 has 16 amino acids. The CDR3: CASSSRDRIVNYGYTF. The CDR3 DNA follows: TGTGCCAGCAGCTCCCGCGACAGGATCGTCAACTATGGCTACACCTTC.

This clonotype was counted at least ten times. The V gene is TRBV5-1, the J gene TRBJ2-5, with D perhaps matching TRBD1 (8 bases). Germline V gene lookup returns CDR1 SGHRS and CDR2 YFSETQ. This CDR3 region has 16 residues. V lost 0 bases, J lost 3 bases, and 15 bases lay in between. CDR3 sequence (DNA): TGCGCCAGCAGCTTGGGGTGGACAGGGAGGGAAGAGACCCAGTACTTC. Encoded protein: CASSLGWTGREETQYF.

As concerns this clonotype: At one end the junction does not follow the germline gene, possibly because of a read error. The rearrangement links TRBV14 to TRBJ2-7, with 7 bases fitting TRBD1. Per germline, CDR1 SGHDN and CDR2 FVKESK. This CDR3 contains 13 residues. CDR3 protein: CASSAQGSYERYF. The CDR3 DNA reads as TGTGCCAGCAGCGCACAGGGGTCCTACGAGCGGTACTTC.

As DNA, the CDR3 is TGTGCCAGCAGCTTAACCCCCCAAGAGACCCAGTACTTC. It translates to CASSLTPQETQYF. The chain is built from TRBV11-2 and TRBJ2-5; no clear D. Germline CDR1 and CDR2: SGHAT and FQNNGV. The CDR3 sequence is 13 residues long. V shed 2 bases and J shed 1 base, with 5 bases lying between them.

The CDR3 loop reads CASSLSFRDSASYEQYF. As DNA, the CDR3 is TGTGCCAGCAGTTTAAGTTTCCGGGACTCGGCATCCTACGAGCAGTACTTC. The J gene is TRBJ2-7, the V gene TRBV7-8; tentatively, D is TRBD2 (6 bases). The CDR3 is 17 residues long. Germline V gene data show CDR1 as SGHVS and CDR2 as FQNEAQ. V was cut by 6 bases and J by 1 base, with 22 bases left in between.

With regard to this clonotype: A junction end diverges from the germline sequence, so it may reflect a read error. This chain joins TRBV6-1 and TRBJ2-1, with 11 bases matching TRBD2. Germline values: CDR1 MNHNS, CDR2 SASEGT. This CDR3 is 15 amino acids long. Here the CDR3 DNA reads TGTACCAGCAACGTGGGACTAGCGGAATTCAATGAGGGGTTCTTC. The encoded protein is CTSNVGLAEFNEGFF.

There are many counts of this clonotype. The CDR3 DNA is TGTGCCTGGACTCCAGCGACTTACAATGAGCAGTTCTTC. Translation gives CAWTPATYNEQFF. The chain is built from TRBV30 and TRBJ2-1; unclear D gene. Germline CDR1 reads GTSNPN; CDR2 reads SVGIG (reference sequence). The V gene lost 4 bases and the J gene lost 4 bases, with 11 bases spanning the gap. The CDR3 totals 13 residues.

This clonotype was seen a handful of times. The chain recombines TRBV12-3 or TRBV12-4 with TRBJ2-3, with 9 bases fitting TRBD1. The CDR3 is made up of 16 amino acids. J gave up 0 bases and V 1 base, and 2 bases lay outside the gene matches. The CDR3 spells CASSLETGGSTDTQYF. The CDR3 bases are TGTGCCAGCAGTTTAGAGACAGGGGGTAGCACAGATACGCAGTATTTT.

As for this clonotype: The junction departs from the called germline gene at one end, perhaps through a read error. The chain couples TRBV6-6 to TRBJ2-7, with D possibly being TRBD1 (5 bases). There are 13 residues in the CDR3. Germline CDR1 MNHNY, CDR2 SVGAGI (reference sequence). CDR3 coding DNA: TGCGCCAGCAATAAGGGGCCTTCCTACGAGCAGTACTTC. Amino acid sequence: CASNKGPSYEQYF.

Many counts were recorded for this clonotype. This chain links TRBV5-6 with TRBJ1-3; D is ambiguous. V was cut by 2 bases and J by 4 bases, with 4 bases left in between. CDR1 and CDR2 from the germline V gene are SGHDT and YYEEEE. The CDR3 is made up of 12 amino acids. The CDR3, as DNA: TGTGCCAGCAGCTTTCAGGGAAACACCATATATTTT. This codes for CASSFQGNTIYF.

This clonotype occurred once. The junction departs from the called germline gene at one end, perhaps through a read error. This chain links TRBV11-2 with TRBJ2-5, with TRBD1 identical over 8 bases. This CDR3 contains 16 residues. Germline CDR1 reads SGHAT; CDR2 reads FQNNGV. Here the CDR3 reads CASSLTAGGSVESQYF. CDR3 bases: TGTGCCAGCAGCTTAACAGCAGGGGGCTCGGTGGAGTCCCAATACTTC. Complete variable domain (other parts from reference TRBV11-2 and TRBJ2-5): EAGVAQSPRYKIIEKRQSVAFWCNPISGHATLYWYQQILGQGPKLLIQFQNNGVVDDSQLPKDRFSAERLKGVDSTLKIQPAKLEDSAVYLCASSLTAGGSVESQYFGPGTRLLVL.

The gene calls are TRBV6-1 and TRBJ2-7; either TRBD1 or TRBD2 may supply D (5 bases each). The CDR3 covers 16 residues. The germline gives CDR1 MNHNS, CDR2 SASEGT. The V gene lost 5 bases and the J gene lost 2 bases, with 19 bases spanning the gap. The CDR3 loop reads CASSRTSGVCTYEQYF. The CDR3 DNA is TGTGCCAGCAGTCGGACAAGCGGCGTCTGTACCTACGAGCAGTACTTC.

The table lists this clonotype with many counts. The gene calls are TRBV6-1 and TRBJ1-2, with unresolved D. V lost 2 bases and J 0 bases, leaving 4 bases between the germline ends. The CDR3 has 13 residues. CDR1 is MNHNS and CDR2 is SASEGT in the germline V gene. The DNA of the CDR3 is TGTGCCAGCAGTGAATATACTAACTATGGCTACACCTTC. Protein sequence: CASSEYTNYGYTF.